This T cell receptor beta chain appears in the sequencing data of a study of beta chain features in type 1 diabetes. On the study more broadly: Patient and healthy donor groups were alike in age, gender and cell yields.

Turning to this clone: Its antigen remains unknown.

Study observations and caveats: Across all four CD4+ subsets, people with type 1 diabetes showed modestly shorter TCRB CDR3s. VDJ junctions sequenced from type 1 diabetes patients showed fewer insertions and more deletions.

The authors obtained over 95% purity in all sorted populations. This CDR3 region has 14 residues. The germline gives CDR1 MDHEN, CDR2 SYDVKM. J lost 4 bases, V lost 6 bases, and 6 bases had no gene match. Investigators reverse transcribed all isolated RNA, so they sequenced expressed TCRB transcripts. Clones were read by immunoSEQ multiplex PCR, and TCRdb kept only the in-frame ones, dropping some. The sample includes about 25,000 clones, over 65% of them seen just once. The sequencing input was stem cell memory CD4+ T cells from blood. The V gene is TRBV28, the J gene TRBJ1-1; 9 bases match TRBD1. This TCR was recovered from a woman between 40 and 55 years old with type 1 diabetes. The CDR3 sequence: CASRPGQGTTEAFF. The CDR3 coding sequence is TGTGCCAGCAGGCCGGGACAGGGAACCACTGAAGCTTTCTTT.